The rows below give T cell receptor beta chains drawn from one sample of a study of blood T cell repertoires in COVID-19. Profiling relied on immunoSEQ multiplex PCR, and the TCRdb table lists in-frame clones only, not all of them. The sample holds 110,000 or so clones, approximately 90% seen once. Specimen: peripheral blood. The origin of the receptors is a woman in her forties or fifties with acute or convalescent COVID-19. Both conserved end residues are part of each CDR3. A D gene is named only where the DNA matches it firmly. Size values are once, few and many counts, or a class for expanded clones, and some rows have none.

abundance: NA
len: 14
d_gene: NA
v_gene: TRBV3-1/TRBV3-2
j_gene: TRBJ1-2
CDR3aa: CASSQDGTGKGYTF
CDR3nt: TGTGCCAGCAGCCAAGATGGTACAGGGAAGGGCTACACCTTC

abundance: NA
len: 13
d_gene: NA
v_gene: TRBV7-3
j_gene: TRBJ2-3
CDR3aa: CASSPGVGGLQYF
CDR3nt: TGTGCCAGCAGCCCAGGGGTAGGCGGCCTGCAGTATTTT

abundance: few
len: 15
d_gene: NA
v_gene: TRBV27
j_gene: TRBJ2-1
CDR3aa: CASSFSGGAQNEQFF
CDR3nt: TGTGCCAGCAGTTTTAGTGGGGGGGCCCAGAATGAGCAGTTCTTC

abundance: NA
len: 19
d_gene: TRBD1
v_gene: TRBV14
j_gene: TRBJ1-4
CDR3aa: CASSRRTGGPVESNEKLFF
CDR3nt: TGTGCCAGCAGCCGACGGACAGGGGGCCCAGTGGAATCTAATGAAAAACTGTTTTTT

abundance: once
len: 14
d_gene: NA
v_gene: TRBV28
j_gene: TRBJ2-7
CDR3aa: CASSPGLTNYEQYF
CDR3nt: TGTGCCAGCAGCCCCGGACTCACCAACTACGAGCAGTACTTC

abundance: NA
len: 14
d_gene: NA
v_gene: TRBV27
j_gene: TRBJ1-6
CDR3aa: CASSFGQGGSPLHF
CDR3nt: TGTGCCAGCAGTTTCGGGCAGGGAGGTTCCCCCCTCCACTTT

abundance: NA
len: 15
d_gene: NA
v_gene: TRBV7-9
j_gene: TRBJ1-1
CDR3aa: CASSLGSGRGTEAFF
CDR3nt: TGTGCCAGCAGCTTAGGGTCGGGCAGGGGCACTGAAGCTTTCTTT

abundance: NA
len: 13
d_gene: NA
v_gene: TRBV5-1
j_gene: TRBJ1-1
CDR3aa: CASSPGLNTEAFF
CDR3nt: TGCGCCAGCAGCCCGGGGTTGAACACTGAAGCTTTCTTT

abundance: NA
len: 12
d_gene: NA
v_gene: TRBV5-6
j_gene: TRBJ1-2
CDR3aa: CASSLTVYGYTF
CDR3nt: TGTGCCAGCAGCCTGACAGTCTATGGCTACACCTTC

abundance: NA
len: 16
d_gene: TRBD2
v_gene: TRBV12-5
j_gene: TRBJ2-5
CDR3aa: CASGLARTSGQETQYF
CDR3nt: TGTGCTAGTGGTTTGGCCCGGACTAGCGGCCAAGAGACCCAGTACTTC

abundance: NA
len: 16
d_gene: NA
v_gene: TRBV5-6
j_gene: TRBJ2-1
CDR3aa: CASSPPQGFFPNEQFF
CDR3nt: TGTGCCAGCAGCCCACCACAGGGATTTTTCCCCAATGAGCAGTTCTTC

abundance: once
len: 13
d_gene: TRBD1
v_gene: TRBV12-3/TRBV12-4
j_gene: TRBJ2-7
CDR3aa: CASSPTGSREQYF
CDR3nt: TGTGCCAGCAGCCCGACAGGGTCGCGGGAGCAGTACTTC

abundance: NA
len: 16
d_gene: NA
v_gene: TRBV25-1
j_gene: TRBJ1-6
CDR3aa: CASSDIARGNYSPLHF
CDR3nt: TGTGCCAGCAGTGATATAGCCCGGGGAAATTATTCACCCCTCCACTTT

abundance: once
len: 12
d_gene: NA
v_gene: TRBV2
j_gene: TRBJ1-4
CDR3aa: CASGGTAEKLFF
CDR3nt: TGTGCCAGCGGGGGGACCGCTGAAAAACTGTTTTTT

abundance: NA
len: 13
d_gene: NA
v_gene: TRBV7-2
j_gene: TRBJ2-1
CDR3aa: CASSLTGYNEQFF
CDR3nt: TGTGCCAGCAGCTTAACGGGGTACAATGAGCAGTTCTTC

abundance: NA
len: 14
d_gene: TRBD1
v_gene: TRBV9
j_gene: TRBJ1-1
CDR3aa: CASSLGGGNTEAFF
CDR3nt: TGTGCCAGCAGCCTAGGGGGCGGAAACACTGAAGCTTTCTTT

abundance: NA
len: 13
d_gene: NA
v_gene: TRBV25-1
j_gene: TRBJ1-1
CDR3aa: CASSDLSGAEAFF
CDR3nt: TGTGCCAGCAGTGATTTGTCAGGGGCGGAAGCTTTCTTT

abundance: NA
len: 17
d_gene: NA
v_gene: TRBV7-8
j_gene: TRBJ1-1
CDR3aa: CASSPKGTYNVNTEAFF
CDR3nt: TGTGCCAGCAGCCCGAAGGGGACATATAATGTGAACACTGAAGCTTTCTTT

abundance: once
len: 11
d_gene: NA
v_gene: TRBV28
j_gene: TRBJ1-1
CDR3aa: CAYRKNGIYFF
CDR3nt: TGTGCCTACAGGAAGAATGGCATATATTTCTTT

abundance: NA
len: 16
d_gene: TRBD1
v_gene: TRBV2
j_gene: TRBJ1-3
CDR3aa: CASTEGTELSGNTIYF
CDR3nt: TGTGCCAGCACCGAGGGGACAGAACTCTCTGGAAACACCATATATTTT

abundance: NA
len: 14
d_gene: NA
v_gene: TRBV28
j_gene: TRBJ1-2
CDR3aa: CASSLSGVTYGYTF
CDR3nt: TGTGCCAGCAGTTTATCAGGGGTCACTTATGGCTACACCTTC

abundance: NA
len: 17
d_gene: NA
v_gene: TRBV19
j_gene: TRBJ1-5
CDR3aa: CASSLYWAPLAIQPQHF
CDR3nt: TGTGCCAGTAGTCTCTATTGGGCCCCCCTAGCAATTCAGCCCCAGCATTTT

abundance: NA
len: 16
d_gene: NA
v_gene: TRBV7-6
j_gene: TRBJ2-2
CDR3aa: CASSFYGRGGTGELFF
CDR3nt: TGTGCCAGCAGCTTTTACGGACGAGGAGGAACCGGGGAGCTGTTTTTT

abundance: NA
len: 12
d_gene: NA
v_gene: TRBV28
j_gene: TRBJ2-7
CDR3aa: CATKRASYEQYF
CDR3nt: TGTGCCACCAAGCGGGCCTCCTACGAGCAGTACTTC

abundance: NA
len: 17
d_gene: TRBD1
v_gene: TRBV18
j_gene: TRBJ2-1
CDR3aa: CASSPPWAPGGYNEQFF
CDR3nt: TGTGCCAGCTCACCACCTTGGGCCCCAGGGGGCTACAATGAGCAGTTCTTC

abundance: once
len: 13
d_gene: NA
v_gene: TRBV2
j_gene: TRBJ2-3
CDR3aa: CASSEGPFDTQYF
CDR3nt: TGTGCCAGCAGTGAAGGTCCTTTTGATACGCAGTATTTT

abundance: NA
len: 14
d_gene: NA
v_gene: TRBV6-5
j_gene: TRBJ1-2
CDR3aa: CASSYQGSSYGYTF
CDR3nt: TGTGCCAGCAGTTACCAGGGGTCGTCCTATGGCTACACCTTC

abundance: NA
len: 16
d_gene: NA
v_gene: TRBV7-9
j_gene: TRBJ1-3
CDR3aa: CASSLEGETIGNTIYF
CDR3nt: TGTGCCAGCAGCTTAGAGGGGGAAACGATTGGAAACACCATATATTTT

abundance: NA
len: 15
d_gene: TRBD2
v_gene: TRBV10-3
j_gene: TRBJ2-2
CDR3aa: CAISPGLANTGELFF
CDR3nt: TGTGCCATCAGTCCGGGACTAGCGAACACCGGGGAGCTGTTTTTT

abundance: NA
len: 13
d_gene: TRBD1
v_gene: TRBV19
j_gene: TRBJ2-2
CDR3aa: CAGRDRETGELFF
CDR3nt: TGTGCCGGGCGGGACAGGGAGACCGGGGAGCTGTTTTTT

abundance: NA
len: 16
d_gene: NA
v_gene: TRBV10-3
j_gene: TRBJ2-7
CDR3aa: CAISEFGKQLRYEQYF
CDR3nt: TGTGCCATCAGTGAGTTTGGTAAACAGTTGCGCTACGAGCAGTACTTC

abundance: NA
len: 15
d_gene: TRBD2
v_gene: TRBV10-2
j_gene: TRBJ2-3
CDR3aa: CASSESTSGADTQYF
CDR3nt: TGCGCCAGCAGTGAGTCTACTAGCGGGGCAGATACGCAGTATTTT

abundance: NA
len: 13
d_gene: TRBD1
v_gene: TRBV12-3/TRBV12-4
j_gene: TRBJ1-2
CDR3aa: CASSPGQGYGYTF
CDR3nt: TGTGCCAGCAGTCCGGGACAGGGGTATGGCTACACCTTC

abundance: NA
len: 14
d_gene: TRBD2
v_gene: TRBV6-5
j_gene: TRBJ2-3
CDR3aa: CAVPLGLAAYTQYF
CDR3nt: TGTGCCGTTCCCCTGGGACTAGCGGCCTATACGCAGTATTTT

abundance: NA
len: 14
d_gene: TRBD1
v_gene: TRBV6-1
j_gene: TRBJ2-1
CDR3aa: CASSEGYRGREQFF
CDR3nt: TGTGCCAGCAGTGAAGGCTACAGGGGAAGGGAGCAGTTCTTC

abundance: few
len: 14
d_gene: NA
v_gene: TRBV4-3
j_gene: TRBJ1-3
CDR3aa: CASSQVGQPFGIYF
CDR3nt: TGCGCCAGCAGCCAAGTCGGACAGCCATTTGGCATATATTTT

abundance: NA
len: 15
d_gene: NA
v_gene: TRBV7-2
j_gene: TRBJ1-4
CDR3aa: CASSPTTGLNEKLFF
CDR3nt: TGTGCCAGCAGCCCAACGACAGGCTTGAATGAAAAACTGTTTTTT

abundance: NA
len: 12
d_gene: NA
v_gene: TRBV30
j_gene: TRBJ1-1
CDR3aa: CAWSQGNTEAFF
CDR3nt: TGTGCCTGGAGTCAGGGGAACACTGAAGCTTTCTTT

abundance: NA
len: 12
d_gene: NA
v_gene: TRBV5-1
j_gene: TRBJ2-5
CDR3aa: CASSLLEETQYF
CDR3nt: TGCGCCAGCAGCTTGTTAGAGGAGACCCAGTACTTC

abundance: NA
len: 16
d_gene: TRBD2
v_gene: TRBV4-1
j_gene: TRBJ2-1
CDR3aa: CASSRLAGVSYNEQFF
CDR3nt: TGCGCCAGCAGCCGACTAGCGGGGGTATCCTACAATGAGCAGTTCTTC

abundance: NA
len: 16
d_gene: TRBD1
v_gene: TRBV6-5
j_gene: TRBJ1-5
CDR3aa: CASSYYGTGFGQPQHF
CDR3nt: TGTGCCAGCAGTTACTACGGGACAGGGTTTGGTCAGCCCCAGCATTTT

abundance: NA
len: 13
d_gene: NA
v_gene: TRBV28
j_gene: TRBJ1-1
CDR3aa: CASSLRVNTEAFF
CDR3nt: TGTGCCAGCAGTTTACGGGTGAACACTGAAGCTTTCTTT

abundance: NA
len: 15
d_gene: NA
v_gene: TRBV5-4
j_gene: TRBJ2-1
CDR3aa: CASSPAESSYNEQFF
CDR3nt: TGTGCCAGCAGCCCAGCGGAGAGCTCCTACAATGAGCAGTTCTTC

abundance: NA
len: 13
d_gene: NA
v_gene: TRBV7-9
j_gene: TRBJ2-1
CDR3aa: CASSSPGGNEQFF
CDR3nt: TGTGCCAGCAGCTCCCCCGGAGGTAATGAGCAGTTCTTC

abundance: NA
len: 14
d_gene: NA
v_gene: TRBV6-5
j_gene: TRBJ2-3
CDR3aa: CASSLLGRTDTQYF
CDR3nt: TGTGCCAGCAGCCTCCTCGGGAGAACAGATACGCAGTATTTT

abundance: NA
len: 14
d_gene: NA
v_gene: TRBV4-1
j_gene: TRBJ2-7
CDR3aa: CASSQDRLNYEQYF
CDR3nt: TGCGCCAGCAGCCAAGATCGACTGAACTACGAGCAGTACTTC

abundance: NA
len: 17
d_gene: TRBD1
v_gene: TRBV6-1
j_gene: TRBJ2-1
CDR3aa: CASSGQAGGRSYNEQFF
CDR3nt: TGTGCCAGCAGTGGCCAGGCAGGGGGCCGCTCCTACAATGAGCAGTTCTTC

abundance: NA
len: 14
d_gene: NA
v_gene: TRBV18
j_gene: TRBJ2-3
CDR3aa: CASSLGQQADTQYF
CDR3nt: TGTGCCAGCTCCCTGGGCCAACAGGCAGATACGCAGTATTTT